What follows are 27 T cell receptor beta chains derived from one specimen sequenced in a study of cytomegalovirus exposure and HLA in healthy donors. The PCR had 60 Vbeta and 13 Jbeta primers. The method was immunoSEQ multiplex PCR; TCRdb's version includes in-frame clones alone and lacks a portion of them. The table lists under 150,000 clones, approximately 69% of them singletons. Sequenced: PBMCs. These receptors all stem from a woman in her thirties or forties in good health and CMV-seropositive.

The V and J genes are TRBV2 and TRBJ2-1; tentatively, D is TRBD1 (5 bases). V lost 7 bases and J 4 bases, leaving 14 bases between the germline ends. The CDR3 has 14 amino acids. Germline V gene sequence: CDR1 SNHLY, CDR2 FYNNEI. CDR3 sequence (DNA): TGTGCCAGCACCCGGACACCTTCTTACAATGAGCAGTTCTTC. This encodes CASTRTPSYNEQFF.

This clone occurred a few times. The chain links TRBV6-1 to TRBJ1-3; unclear D gene. Germline V gene data show CDR1 as MNHNS and CDR2 as SASEGT. This CDR3 comprises 11 residues. V lost 7 bases and J lost 2, with 3 bases in between. The DNA for the CDR3 is TGTGCCAGCATCGCTGGAAACACCATATATTTT. Its protein is CASIAGNTIYF.

The chain links TRBV5-1 to TRBJ2-7, with a possible D match to TRBD1 (6 bases). The CDR3 runs 15 residues. V lost 0 bases to trimming and J lost 0 bases, with 10 bases between them. Per germline, CDR1 SGHRS and CDR2 YFSETQ. The CDR3 nucleotides are TGCGCCAGCAGCTTGGTCTGGGGGCCCTCCTACGAGCAGTACTTC. Translation: CASSLVWGPSYEQYF. The complete variable domain, with remaining parts taken from reference TRBV5-1 and TRBJ2-7, reads KAGVTQTPRYLIKTRGQQVTLSCSPISGHRSVSWYQQTPGQGLQFLFEYFSETQRNKGNFPGRFSGRQFSNSRSEMNVSTLELGDSALYLCASSLVWGPSYEQYFGPGTRLTVT.

The genes are TRBV6-1 and TRBJ1-5, with a tentative D call TRBD1 (5 bases). V was trimmed by 7 bases and J by 9 bases, leaving 10 bases between them. From germline, CDR1 is MNHNS and CDR2 SASEGT. The CDR3 is 11 residues long. CDR3 sequence: CASNRQGPQHF. The CDR3 DNA reads TGTGCCAGCAACCGGCAGGGGCCCCAGCATTTT.

This clone has a handful of counts. The rearrangement links TRBV5-4 to TRBJ2-7; no definite D call. The CDR3 is 13 residues long. The V gene lost 1 base and the J gene lost 0 bases, with 5 bases spanning the gap. In germline, CDR1 is SGHNT, CDR2 YYREEE (reference sequence). CDR3 DNA sequence: TGTGCCAGCAGCTTGACGAGCTCCTACGAGCAGTACTTC. Protein sequence: CASSLTSSYEQYF.

CDR3 sequence (DNA): TGTGCCAGCAGCTTACGGGGGGTAACTAATGAAAAACTGTTTTTT. It codes for CASSLRGVTNEKLFF. This sequence joins TRBV7-6 and TRBJ1-4, with D possibly being TRBD1 (5 bases). The CDR3 covers 15 residues. The V end lost 2 bases, the J end lost 1 base, and 8 bases lay between the germline ends. Per the germline V gene, CDR1 is SGHVS and CDR2 is FNYEAQ.

The CDR3 region is CASSSTGGHEQYF. DNA of the CDR3: TGTGCCAGCAGCTCTACGGGAGGGCACGAGCAGTACTTC. The chain carries TRBV9 and TRBJ2-5; 8 bases agree with TRBD2. The J call is uncertain, as TRBJ2-7 better fits the DNA end. The CDR3 consists of 13 residues. The V gene's germline CDR1 is SGDLS and CDR2 YYNGEE.

V and J are TRBV6-6 and TRBJ1-6, with D unclear. Trimming removed 8 bases from V and 11 bases from J, with 13 bases in between. This CDR3 has 12 residues. Germline CDR1 MNHNY, CDR2 SVGAGI (reference sequence). The CDR3 spells CASQRTGTPLHF. The DNA of the CDR3 is TGTGCCAGCCAACGGACCGGGACACCCCTCCACTTT.

With respect to this clone: One junction end disagrees with the germline gene, perhaps due to a read error. This chain connects TRBV13 to TRBJ2-7, with 11 bases identical to TRBD2. CDR1 is PRHDT and CDR2 is FYEKMQ in the germline V gene (reference sequence). This CDR3 region has 15 residues. The CDR3 DNA reads TGTGCCAGCAGCTTAGGACTAGCGGGGGCCTACGCGCAGTACTTC. Encoded protein: CASSLGLAGAYAQYF.

This chain joins TRBV19 and TRBJ1-5; maybe TRBD1 (6 bases). In germline, CDR1 is LNHDA, CDR2 SQIVND (reference sequence). The CDR3 loop spans 14 amino acids. V was pared by 6 bases and J by 3 bases, with 12 bases between. The CDR3 protein is CASRGQGHNQPQHF. The CDR3 nucleotides are TGTGCCAGTAGAGGGCAGGGGCACAATCAGCCCCAGCATTTT. The full variable domain, with the rest looked up from reference TRBV19 and TRBJ1-5, is DGGITQSPKYLFRKEGQNVTLSCEQNLNHDAMYWYRQDPGQGLRLIYYSQIVNDFQKGDIAEGYSVSREKKESFPLTVTSAQKNPTAFYLCASRGQGHNQPQHFGDGTRLSIL.

The rearrangement links TRBV4-2 to TRBJ2-5, with D maybe TRBD2 (6 bases). Trimming left V 0 bases short and J 5 bases short, with 16 bases between. Germline CDR1 and CDR2: LGHNA and YNFKEQ. This CDR3 contains 16 residues. CDR3 sequence: CASSQEGTALGETQYF. The CDR3, as DNA: TGTGCCAGCAGCCAAGAGGGGACTGCCCTCGGGGAGACCCAGTACTTC.

Of note for this clone: This sample includes further DNA sequences coding for the same CDR3. The genes are TRBV30 and TRBJ1-3; the D is unclear. The CDR3 covers 14 residues. Trimming took off 0 bases at V and 2 bases at J, with 8 bases between the two ends. The V gene's germline CDR1 is GTSNPN and CDR2 SVGIG (reference sequence). CDR3 in amino acids: CAWSVERAGNTIYF. CDR3 bases: TGTGCCTGGAGTGTAGAGAGGGCTGGAAACACCATATATTTT.

V usage is TRBV19 and J usage is TRBJ2-1; D unresolved. The germline gives CDR1 LNHDA, CDR2 SQIVND (reference sequence). The CDR3 consists of 15 residues. Trimming left V 4 bases short and J 0 bases short, with 10 bases between. The chain's CDR3 is CASSSGWSSYNEQFF. The CDR3 DNA reads TGTGCCAGTAGTAGCGGCTGGAGCTCCTACAATGAGCAGTTCTTC. Combining the CDR3 with reference TRBV19 and TRBJ2-1 gives the whole variable domain DGGITQSPKYLFRKEGQNVTLSCEQNLNHDAMYWYRQDPGQGLRLIYYSQIVNDFQKGDIAEGYSVSREKKESFPLTVTSAQKNPTAFYLCASSSGWSSYNEQFFGPGTRLTVL.

V usage is TRBV13 and J usage is TRBJ2-2, with 8 bases identical to TRBD2. The CDR3 is 16 amino acids. V trimming: 5 bases; J trimming: 0 bases; junction bases outside the gene matches: 5. Looked up from germline, CDR1 is PRHDT and CDR2 is FYEKMQ (reference sequence). CDR3 nucleotides: TGTGCCAGCAGCACCCAACTAGCGGCGAACACCGGGGAGCTGTTTTTT. Residues: CASSTQLAANTGELFF.

The gene calls are TRBV6-5 and TRBJ1-2; D not certain. This CDR3 spans 13 amino acids. Germline-derived CDR1 and CDR2 are MNHEY and SVGAGI. V was shortened by 6 bases and J by 6 bases, with 14 bases between the two germline ends. The CDR3 loop reads CASRAEAPHGYTF. The CDR3 coding sequence is TGTGCCAGCAGGGCCGAGGCGCCTCATGGCTACACCTTC.

The chain is built from TRBV5-8 and TRBJ2-7, with D perhaps TRBD2 (6 bases). CDR3 length: 15 amino acids. V gave up 0 bases and J gave up 1 base, with 11 bases separating them. Germline V CDR1 and CDR2: SGHTS, YDEGEE. DNA for the CDR3: TGTGCCAGCAGCTTGGGGCCAGGGAGGTCCTACGAGCAGTACTTC. It codes for CASSLGPGRSYEQYF. Filled out from reference TRBV5-8 and TRBJ2-7, the complete variable domain reads EAGVTQSPTHLIKTRGQQATLRCSPISGHTSVYWYQQALGLGLQFLLWYDEGEERNRGNFPPRFSGRQFPNYSSELNVNALELEDSALYLCASSLGPGRSYEQYFGPGTRLTVT.

This clone has more than one count but fewer than ten. The chain joins TRBV25-1 to TRBJ2-3; 9 bases match TRBD1. V lost 5 bases and J lost 3; bases outside the gene matches: 12. This CDR3 contains 17 residues. Germline CDR1 and CDR2: MGHDK and SYGVNS. CDR3 DNA: TGTGCCAGCAGTCCCGGGACAGGGTACGACGGTACAGATACGCAGTATTTT. Encoded protein: CASSPGTGYDGTDTQYF.

Only a few counts were recorded for this clone. The rearrangement links TRBV29-1 to TRBJ2-1, with 11 bases identical to TRBD2. Trimming took 1 base from V and 6 from J; bases not matched to a gene: 5. This CDR3 contains 15 residues. The V gene's germline CDR1 is SQVTM and CDR2 ANQGSEA. CDR3 DNA sequence: TGCAGCGTTGAAGGGGTAGCGGGAGGGCCCAATGAGCAGTTCTTC. This gives the protein CSVEGVAGGPNEQFF.

This chain joins TRBV7-2 and TRBJ2-5; the D is unclear. Trimming took 3 bases from V and 3 from J, leaving 5 bases between them. CDR3 size: 12 residues. Germline lookup yields CDR1 SGHTA and CDR2 FQGNSA. The CDR3 loop reads CASSLAKETQYF. In nucleotides, the CDR3 is TGTGCCAGCAGCTTGGCCAAAGAGACCCAGTACTTC.

This rearrangement joins TRBV7-9 to TRBJ1-2; 10 bases fit TRBD1. Germline CDR1 reads SEHNR; CDR2 reads FQNEAQ (reference sequence). Germline trimming cut 5 bases from V and 4 bases from J; bases unmatched to any gene: 7. The CDR3 is 15 residues long. CDR3 protein: CASSLPGQGIYGYTF. For the CDR3, the DNA is TGTGCCAGCAGCCTCCCGGGACAGGGGATCTATGGCTACACCTTC.

The gene calls are TRBV5-5 and TRBJ2-7, with TRBD1 matching 8 bases. This CDR3 spans 15 amino acids. Trimming cost V 4 bases and J 3 bases; bases outside gene matches: 9. Germline assignment: CDR1 SGHKS and CDR2 YYEKEE (reference sequence). The CDR3 nucleotides are TGTGCCAGCAGCAAAGACGGACAGGGCAACTACGAGCAGTACTTC. Amino acid sequence: CASSKDGQGNYEQYF.

The DNA of the CDR3 is TGTGCCAGCAGCTTAACAGTAAGCGGGAGAGGGACTGAGCAGTTCTTC. Encoded protein: CASSLTVSGRGTEQFF. The rearrangement links TRBV7-3 to TRBJ2-1; 8 nucleotides agree with TRBD2. V lost 0 bases to trimming and J lost 9 bases; unmatched junction nucleotides: 10. The germline V gene has CDR1 SGHTA and CDR2 FQGTGA. The length of the CDR3 is 16 residues.

This chain connects TRBV6-5 to TRBJ2-1; tentative D call: TRBD2 (5 bases). V dropped 10 bases and J dropped 4 bases, with 14 bases sitting between them. This CDR3 contains 13 residues. Per the germline V gene, CDR1 is MNHEY and CDR2 is SVGAGI. The CDR3 coding sequence is TGTGCCACACGCCCGGGGAAGTACAATGAGCAGTTCTTC. It codes for CATRPGKYNEQFF.

This sequence joins TRBV5-1 and TRBJ2-1, with 10 bases lining up with TRBD2. The CDR3 covers 15 residues. V lost 3 bases, J lost 5 bases, and 5 bases stayed unmatched. Germline assignment: CDR1 SGHRS and CDR2 YFSETQ. CDR3 protein: CASSSLAGDHNEQFF. The CDR3 DNA reads TGCGCCAGCAGCTCGCTAGCGGGGGACCACAATGAGCAGTTCTTC.

J is TRBJ1-3 and V is TRBV29-1, with 8 positions matching TRBD1. V gave up 6 bases and J gave up 0 bases; unmatched junction bases: 7. CDR3 length: 15 amino acids. CDR1 SQVTM and CDR2 ANQGSEA come from the germline V gene. The CDR3 DNA follows: TGCAGCGTGGGGGGGGACAGGACCTCTGGAAACACCATATATTTT. Translated, it gives CSVGGDRTSGNTIYF.

This clone was counted between two and nine times. The rearrangement uses TRBV5-1 and TRBJ2-3, with 11 bases aligning to TRBD2. The CDR3 length is 16 residues. The germline V gene encodes CDR1 SGHRS and CDR2 YFSETQ. Trimming took 7 bases from V and 4 from J; bases not matched to a gene: 11. For the CDR3, the DNA is TGCGCCAGCTCGGTCAATAGCGGGGGGGCCGCAGATACGCAGTATTTT. Its translation: CASSVNSGGAADTQYF.

This clone is categorized as medium-sized. V is TRBV28 and J is TRBJ2-7; the D gene is possibly TRBD1 (6 bases). CDR3 length: 14 residues. Looked up from germline, CDR1 is MDHEN and CDR2 is SYDVKM. V lost 4 bases, J lost 4 bases, and 14 bases lay in between. The CDR3 here is CASSSGHHAYEQYF. The CDR3 DNA reads TGTGCCAGCAGTTCGGGACACCACGCTTACGAGCAGTACTTC.